The source of this T cell receptor beta chain is a study of tumor-infiltrating lymphocytes in primary liver carcinoma. Overall study: Patients of both sexes were 30 to 69 years old. The tumors, T1-T3 N0M0 lesions, were 4.2 to 10 cm across. General observations from the study: Top-250-clone fractions were significantly higher in tumors than in blood (p = 0.039). Compared with tumor region pairs, tumor-adjacent and tumor-blood pairs overlapped less.

Researchers generated TCR beta cDNA from 500 ng of total RNA, relying on a constant-region primer. For TCR beta, libraries were produced by three nested multiplex PCR rounds using slightly modified ARM-PCR. The study ran its first two PCR rounds for around 9 cycles each, using TRBV1-TRBV30 forward primers and a C-beta reverse primer. In TCRdb, the multiplex PCR reads were re-called with MiXCR into one record per CDR3 protein. The top ten hold 5.5% to 9% of the sample, which has 200,000 or so distinct CDR3 sequences, almost 65% seen once. Remarks on this clonotype: Antigen: not known.

In addition to blood RNA drawn from unsorted whole blood, germline DNA was extracted. Germline CDR1 reads MDHEN; CDR2 reads SYDVKM. The V and J ends lost 4 bases and 0 bases, in that order; junction bases with no gene match: 4. This CDR3 is 15 amino acids long. The sample comprised peripheral blood. The chain is built from TRBV28 and TRBJ1-1; TRBD1 aligns across 8 bases. This TCR derives from a woman aged 55-75 years with primary liver carcinoma and hepatitis B virus infection. Written as DNA, the CDR3 is TGTGCCAGCAGTTCACAGGGGGTTATGAACACTGAAGCTTTCTTT. As protein: CASSSQGVMNTEAFF.